This TCR beta chain was observed in a study of T cell changes during pregnancy in multiple sclerosis. TCRdb's table, derived via immunoSEQ multiplex PCR, lists solely in-frame clones and lacks some. Among around 33,000 clones listed, approximately 90% were seen once. The table lists this clone with a few counts. The ends were cut back, 0 bases at V and 8 bases at J, with 14 bases in the middle. The CDR3 runs 16 residues. In germline, CDR1 is MNHEY, CDR2 SVGAGI. V gene TRBV6-5 combines with J gene TRBJ1-6; D remains ambiguous. This receptor was identified in a female donor with multiple sclerosis, enrolled in a pregnancy study. The sample here was CD8+ T cells from peripheral blood mononuclear cells, taken in the third trimester of pregnancy. The CDR3 nucleotides read TGTGCCAGCAGTTACTCGATCTCTTCGGCGGATTCACCCCTCCACTTT. Translation: CASSYSISSADSPLHF.